This record looks at one TCR beta chain sequence and its context. The data are from a study of T-cell reconstitution after alpha-beta-depleted transplantation in children. Unique molecular identifiers featured in how the TCRbeta library was prepared. TCRdb reprocessed the PCR reads with MiXCR, giving one entry per CDR3 protein. This table has over 200,000 distinct CDR3 sequences, approximately 10% appearing once. This CDR3 contains 11 residues. V was clipped by 4 bases and J by 7 bases, with 7 bases between them. The sequencing here drew on PBMCs from the stem cell graft donor, taken from the stem cell graft. This receptor was obtained from a human donor who donated a stem cell graft to a child with acute lymphoblastic leukemia. The chain employs TRBV12-3 or TRBV12-4 and TRBJ1-2; TRBD1 is a possible D gene (5 bases). Here the CDR3 DNA reads TGTGCCAGCAGTTCCACAGGTGGCTACACCTTC. Translating gives CASSSTGGYTF.